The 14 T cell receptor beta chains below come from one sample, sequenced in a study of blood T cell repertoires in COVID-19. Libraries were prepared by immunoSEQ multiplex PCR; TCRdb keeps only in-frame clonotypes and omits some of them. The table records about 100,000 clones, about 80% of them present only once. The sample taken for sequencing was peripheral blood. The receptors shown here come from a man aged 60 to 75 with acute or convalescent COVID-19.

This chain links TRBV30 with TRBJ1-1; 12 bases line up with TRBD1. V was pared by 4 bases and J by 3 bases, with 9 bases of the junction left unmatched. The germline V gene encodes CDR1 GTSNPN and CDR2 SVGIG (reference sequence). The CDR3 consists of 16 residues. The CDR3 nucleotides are TGTGCCTGGACCGGGGACAGGGGGCTTGTAGACACTGAAGCTTTCTTT. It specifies CAWTGDRGLVDTEAFF. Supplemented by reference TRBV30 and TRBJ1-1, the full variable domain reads SQTIHQWPATLVQPVGSPLSLECTVEGTSNPNLYWYRQAAGRGLQLLFYSVGIGQISSEVPQNLSASRPQDRQFILSSKKLLLSDSGFYLCAWTGDRGLVDTEAFFGQGTRLTVV.

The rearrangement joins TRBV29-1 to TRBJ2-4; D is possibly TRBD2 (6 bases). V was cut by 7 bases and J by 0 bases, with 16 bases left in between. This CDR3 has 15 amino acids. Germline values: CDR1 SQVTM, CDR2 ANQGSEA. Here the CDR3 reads CSARSGEIAKNIQYF. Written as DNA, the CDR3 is TGCAGCGCCCGGTCGGGGGAGATAGCCAAAAACATTCAGTACTTC.

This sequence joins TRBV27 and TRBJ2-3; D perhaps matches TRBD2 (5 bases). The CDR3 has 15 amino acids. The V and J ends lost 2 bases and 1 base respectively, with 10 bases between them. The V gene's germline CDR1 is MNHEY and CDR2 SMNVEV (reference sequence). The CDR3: CASSLILAGTDTQYF. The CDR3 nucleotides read TGTGCCAGCAGTTTAATCCTAGCCGGCACAGATACGCAGTATTTT.

The CDR3 DNA follows: TGTGCCAGCAGTGAACAGGGGAGGAATTCACCCCTCCACTTT. Its translation is CASSEQGRNSPLHF. The V and J genes are TRBV27 and TRBJ1-6, with TRBD1 identical over 7 bases. The CDR3 loop spans 14 amino acids. V gave up 5 bases and J gave up 7 bases; unmatched junction bases: 5. In germline, CDR1 is MNHEY, CDR2 SMNVEV (reference sequence).

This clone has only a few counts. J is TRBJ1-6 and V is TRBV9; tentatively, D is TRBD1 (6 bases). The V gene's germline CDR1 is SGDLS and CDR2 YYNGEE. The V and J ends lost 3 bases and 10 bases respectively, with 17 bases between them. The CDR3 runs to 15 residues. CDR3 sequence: CASSDYTGLNSPLHF. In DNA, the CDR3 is TGTGCCAGCAGCGACTACACAGGGCTAAACTCACCCCTCCACTTT. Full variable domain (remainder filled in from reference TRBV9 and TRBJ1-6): DSGVTQTPKHLITATGQRVTLRCSPRSGDLSVYWYQQSLDQGLQFLIQYYNGEERAKGNILERFSAQQFPDLHSELNLSSLELGDSALYFCASSDYTGLNSPLHFGNGTRLTVT.

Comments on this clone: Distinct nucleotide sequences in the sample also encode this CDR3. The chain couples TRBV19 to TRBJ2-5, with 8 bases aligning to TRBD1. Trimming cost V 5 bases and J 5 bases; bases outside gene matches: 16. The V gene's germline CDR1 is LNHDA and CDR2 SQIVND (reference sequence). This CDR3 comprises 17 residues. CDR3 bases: TGTGCCAGTAGTCCGAGAGAGTTAGTTCAGGGGGCGGAGACCCAGTACTTC. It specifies CASSPRELVQGAETQYF.

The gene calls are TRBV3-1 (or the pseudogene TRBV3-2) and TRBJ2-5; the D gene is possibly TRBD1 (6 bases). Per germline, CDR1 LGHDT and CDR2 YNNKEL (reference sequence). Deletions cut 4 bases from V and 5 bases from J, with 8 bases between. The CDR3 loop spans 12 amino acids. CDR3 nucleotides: TGTGCCAGCAGCCGAACAGGGGAGACCCAGTACTTC. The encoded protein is CASSRTGETQYF.

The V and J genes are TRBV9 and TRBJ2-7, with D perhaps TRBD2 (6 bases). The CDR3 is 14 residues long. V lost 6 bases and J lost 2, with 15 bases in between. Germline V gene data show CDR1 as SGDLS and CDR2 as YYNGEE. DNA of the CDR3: TGTGCCAGCAATGACGGGGGATTGGCCTACGAGCAGTACTTC. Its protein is CASNDGGLAYEQYF.

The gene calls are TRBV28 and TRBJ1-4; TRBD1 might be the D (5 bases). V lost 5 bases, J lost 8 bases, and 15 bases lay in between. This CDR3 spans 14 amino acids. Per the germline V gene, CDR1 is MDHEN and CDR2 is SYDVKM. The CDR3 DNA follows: TGTGCCAGCAGTCCCGACAGCAGTCAAGAAAAACTGTTTTTT. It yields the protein CASSPDSSQEKLFF.

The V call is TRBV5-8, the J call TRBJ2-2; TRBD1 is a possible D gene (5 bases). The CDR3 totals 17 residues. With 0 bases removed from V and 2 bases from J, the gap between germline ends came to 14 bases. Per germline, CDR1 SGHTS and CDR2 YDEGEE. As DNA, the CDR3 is TGTGCCAGCAGCTTGGCCCGCAGTGGACAAAACACCGGGGAGCTGTTTTTT. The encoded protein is CASSLARSGQNTGELFF.

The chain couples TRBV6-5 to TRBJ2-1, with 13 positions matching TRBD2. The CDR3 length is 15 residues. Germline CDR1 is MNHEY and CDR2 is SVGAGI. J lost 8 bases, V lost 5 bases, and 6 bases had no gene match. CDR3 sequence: CASSTGTSGIDEQFF. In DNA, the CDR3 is TGTGCCAGCAGTACCGGGACTAGCGGGATCGATGAGCAGTTCTTC.

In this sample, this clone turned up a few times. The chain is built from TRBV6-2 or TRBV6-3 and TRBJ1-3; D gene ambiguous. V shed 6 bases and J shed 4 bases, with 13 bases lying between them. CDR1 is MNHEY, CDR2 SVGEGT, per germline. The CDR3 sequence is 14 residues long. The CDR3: CASSQGVFGNTIYF. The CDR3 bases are TGTGCCAGCAGCCAAGGAGTTTTCGGAAACACCATATATTTT.

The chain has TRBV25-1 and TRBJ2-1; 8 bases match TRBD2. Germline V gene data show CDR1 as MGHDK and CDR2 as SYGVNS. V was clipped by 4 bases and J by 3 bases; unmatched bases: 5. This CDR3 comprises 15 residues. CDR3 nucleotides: TGTGCCAGCAGTGGCCGACTAGCGTTCTACAATGAGCAGTTCTTC. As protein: CASSGRLAFYNEQFF.

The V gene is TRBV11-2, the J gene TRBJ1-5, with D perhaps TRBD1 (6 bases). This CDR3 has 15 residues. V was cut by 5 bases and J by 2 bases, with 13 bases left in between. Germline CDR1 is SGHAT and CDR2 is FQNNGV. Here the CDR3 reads CASSPGGGRNQPQHF. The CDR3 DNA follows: TGTGCCAGCAGCCCGGGGGGGGGCCGCAATCAGCCCCAGCATTTT.